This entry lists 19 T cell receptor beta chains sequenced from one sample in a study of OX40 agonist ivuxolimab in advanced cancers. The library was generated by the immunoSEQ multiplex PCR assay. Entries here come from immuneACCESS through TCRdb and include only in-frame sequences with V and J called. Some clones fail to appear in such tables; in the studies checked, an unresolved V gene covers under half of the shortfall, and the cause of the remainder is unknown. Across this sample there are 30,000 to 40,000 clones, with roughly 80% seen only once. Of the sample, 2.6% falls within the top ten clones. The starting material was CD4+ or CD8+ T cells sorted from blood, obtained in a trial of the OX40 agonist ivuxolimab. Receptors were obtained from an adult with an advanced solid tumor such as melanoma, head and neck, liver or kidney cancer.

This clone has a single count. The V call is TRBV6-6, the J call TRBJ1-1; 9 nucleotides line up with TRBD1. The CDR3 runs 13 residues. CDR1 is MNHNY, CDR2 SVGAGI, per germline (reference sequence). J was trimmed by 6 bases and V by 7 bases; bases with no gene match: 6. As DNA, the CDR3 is TGTGCCAGCATCAGGACAGGGGCAGCTGAAGCTTTCTTT. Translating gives CASIRTGAAEAFF.

The CDR3: CASSEAQYLNTEAFF. DNA of the CDR3: TGTGCCAGCAGTGAAGCGCAGTATTTGAACACTGAAGCTTTCTTT. V usage is TRBV6-1 and J usage is TRBJ1-1; D call uncertain. Germline CDR1 reads MNHNS; CDR2 reads SASEGT. V was shortened by 0 bases and J by 0 bases, with 8 bases between the two germline ends. This CDR3 region has 15 residues.

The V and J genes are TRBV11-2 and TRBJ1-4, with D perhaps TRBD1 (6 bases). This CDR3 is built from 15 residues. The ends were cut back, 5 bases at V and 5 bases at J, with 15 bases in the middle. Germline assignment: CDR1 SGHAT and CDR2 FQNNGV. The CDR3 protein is CASSRQQGSNEKLFF. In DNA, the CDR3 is TGTGCCAGCAGCCGACAACAGGGCTCAAATGAAAAACTGTTTTTT.

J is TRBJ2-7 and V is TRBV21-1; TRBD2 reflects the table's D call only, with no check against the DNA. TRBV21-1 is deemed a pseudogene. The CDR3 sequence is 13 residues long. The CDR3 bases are TGTGCCAGCAGCCCCCGCGGATCCTACGAGCAGTACTTC. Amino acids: CASSPRGSYEQYF.

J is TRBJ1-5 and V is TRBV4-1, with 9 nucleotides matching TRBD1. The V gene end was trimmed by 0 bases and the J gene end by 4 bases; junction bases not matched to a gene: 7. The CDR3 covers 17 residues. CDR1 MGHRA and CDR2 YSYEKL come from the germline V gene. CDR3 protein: CASSQERYRGLNQPQHF. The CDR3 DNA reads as TGCGCCAGCAGCCAAGAGCGGTACAGGGGGCTTAATCAGCCCCAGCATTTT.

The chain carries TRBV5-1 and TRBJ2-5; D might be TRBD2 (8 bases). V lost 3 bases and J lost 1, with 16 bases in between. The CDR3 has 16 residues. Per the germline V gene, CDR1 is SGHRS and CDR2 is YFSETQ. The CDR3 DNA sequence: TGCGCCAGCAGCTCGGGGACAGCGGGGGTCCAAGAGACCCAGTACTTC. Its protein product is CASSSGTAGVQETQYF.

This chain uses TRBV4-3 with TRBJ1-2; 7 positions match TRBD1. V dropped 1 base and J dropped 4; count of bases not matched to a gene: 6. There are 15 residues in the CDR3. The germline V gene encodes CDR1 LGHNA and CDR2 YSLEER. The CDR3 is CASSQGGWDSYGYTF. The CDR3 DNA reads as TGCGCCAGCAGCCAAGGAGGGTGGGACAGCTATGGCTACACCTTC.

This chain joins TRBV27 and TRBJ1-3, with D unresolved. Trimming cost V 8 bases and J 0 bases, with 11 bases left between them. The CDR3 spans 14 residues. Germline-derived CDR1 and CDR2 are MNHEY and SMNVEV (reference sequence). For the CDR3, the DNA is TGTGCCAGCCGACCCGGGAACTCTGGAAACACCATATATTTT. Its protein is CASRPGNSGNTIYF.

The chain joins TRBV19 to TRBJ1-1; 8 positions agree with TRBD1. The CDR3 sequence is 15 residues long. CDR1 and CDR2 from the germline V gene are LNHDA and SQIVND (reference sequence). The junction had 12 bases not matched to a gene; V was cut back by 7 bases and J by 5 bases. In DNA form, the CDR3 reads TGTGCCAGTATCGACAGGGGAAGAGTGGGGACTGAAGCTTTCTTT. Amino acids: CASIDRGRVGTEAFF.

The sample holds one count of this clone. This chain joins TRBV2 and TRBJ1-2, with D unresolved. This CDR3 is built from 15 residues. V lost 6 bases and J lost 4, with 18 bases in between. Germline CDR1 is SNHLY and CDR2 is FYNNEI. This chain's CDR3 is CASSPSTGIGYGYTF. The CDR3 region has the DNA TGTGCCAGCAGCCCTAGCACGGGGATCGGCTATGGCTACACCTTC.

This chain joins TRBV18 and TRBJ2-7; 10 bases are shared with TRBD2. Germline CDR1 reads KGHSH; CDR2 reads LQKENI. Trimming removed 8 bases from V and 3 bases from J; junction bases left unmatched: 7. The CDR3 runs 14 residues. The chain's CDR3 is CASALAGEIYEQYF. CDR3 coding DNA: TGTGCCAGCGCCCTAGCGGGAGAGATCTACGAGCAGTACTTC.

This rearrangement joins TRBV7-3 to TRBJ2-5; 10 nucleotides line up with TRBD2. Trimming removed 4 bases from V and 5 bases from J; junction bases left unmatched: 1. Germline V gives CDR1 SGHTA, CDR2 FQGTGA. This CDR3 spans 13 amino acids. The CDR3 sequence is CASSWTSGETQYF. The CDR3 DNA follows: TGTGCCAGCAGCTGGACTAGCGGTGAGACCCAGTACTTC.

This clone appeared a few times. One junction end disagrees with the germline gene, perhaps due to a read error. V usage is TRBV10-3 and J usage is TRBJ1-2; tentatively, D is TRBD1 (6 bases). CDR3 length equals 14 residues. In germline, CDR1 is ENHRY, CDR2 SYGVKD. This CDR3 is CAISESLGGHPDAF. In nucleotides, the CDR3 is TGTGCCATCAGTGAGTCGTTAGGGGGACACCCTGACGCCTTC.

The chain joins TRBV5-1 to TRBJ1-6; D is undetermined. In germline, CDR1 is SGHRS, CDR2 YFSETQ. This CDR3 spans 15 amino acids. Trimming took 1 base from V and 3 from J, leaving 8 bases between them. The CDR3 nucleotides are TGCGCCAGCAGCTTGAACAGTGACTATAATTCACCCCTCCACTTT. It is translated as CASSLNSDYNSPLHF.

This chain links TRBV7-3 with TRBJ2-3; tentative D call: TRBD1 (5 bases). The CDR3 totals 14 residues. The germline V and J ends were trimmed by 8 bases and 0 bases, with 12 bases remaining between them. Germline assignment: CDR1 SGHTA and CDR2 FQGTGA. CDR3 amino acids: CASATASSTDTQYF. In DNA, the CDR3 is TGTGCCAGCGCGACAGCGTCTAGCACAGATACGCAGTATTTT.

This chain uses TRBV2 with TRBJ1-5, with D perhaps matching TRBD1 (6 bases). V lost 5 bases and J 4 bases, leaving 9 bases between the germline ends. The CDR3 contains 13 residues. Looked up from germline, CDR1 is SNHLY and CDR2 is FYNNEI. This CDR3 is CASSLQGNQPQHF. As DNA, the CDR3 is TGTGCCAGCAGTTTACAGGGAAATCAGCCCCAGCATTTT.

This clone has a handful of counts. The CDR3: CASSPGEGFGGLFF. CDR3 coding DNA: TGTGCCAGCAGCCCCGGCGAGGGTTTCGGAGGACTGTTTTTT. The V gene is TRBV7-8, the J gene TRBJ1-4; D is ambiguous. The CDR3 has 14 amino acids. The germline CDR1 and CDR2 sequences are SGHVS and FQNEAQ. Trimming shortened V by 5 bases and J by 13 bases, and 20 bases separated the two germline ends.

CDR3 bases: TGTGCCAGCAGCAATACAGGGATGAACACTGAAGCTTTCTTT. Its translation: CASSNTGMNTEAFF. The rearrangement joins TRBV7-2 to TRBJ1-1, with TRBD1 as a possible D gene (6 bases). Germline CDR1 is SGHTA and CDR2 is FQGNSA. The CDR3 contains 14 residues. V dropped 5 bases and J dropped 0 bases, with 10 bases sitting between them.

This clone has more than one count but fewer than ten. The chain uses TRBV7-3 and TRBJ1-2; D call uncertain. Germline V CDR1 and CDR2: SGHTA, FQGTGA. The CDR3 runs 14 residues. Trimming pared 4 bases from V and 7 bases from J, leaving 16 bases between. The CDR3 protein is CASSSSTLGSGYTF. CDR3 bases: TGTGCCAGCAGCTCATCGACCTTAGGGAGTGGCTACACCTTC.